A selection of T cell receptor beta chains follows, all from one sample in a study of blood T cells in healthy people across ages. Each CDR3 protein gets one entry after TCRdb re-called the 5' RACE reads with MiXCR. Of 1,800,000 or so distinct CDR3 sequences in the sample, more than 35% were seen once. The sample was blood. These receptors all come from a human donor in good health. Both conserved end residues are part of each CDR3. D genes are given only for firm matches. Clone sizes are given selectively: once, few, many, or a class where the clone is expanded.

v_call	clone_size	d_call	j_call	cdr3_aa	cdr3_nt
TRBV9	few	.	TRBJ2-1	CASSVGRPYNEQFF	TGTGCCAGCAGCGTCGGAAGGCCATACAATGAGCAGTTCTTC
TRBV7-6	.	.	TRBJ2-5	CASSSAGWGHQETQYF	TGTGCTAGCAGCTCAGCGGGCTGGGGGCATCAAGAGACCCAGTACTTC
TRBV19	few	.	TRBJ2-7	CASSNRQTYEQYF	TGTGCCAGTAGTAACAGACAGACCTACGAGCAGTACTTC
TRBV11-2	.	TRBD1	TRBJ2-2	CASSWRQGSTGELFF	TGTGCCAGCAGTTGGAGACAGGGGAGCACCGGGGAGCTGTTTTTT
TRBV6-5	.	.	TRBJ2-7	CASSRPDMFEQYF	TGTGCCAGCAGCCGCCCGGACATGTTCGAGCAGTACTTC
TRBV7-9	few	.	TRBJ2-5	CASSERGASKTQYF	TGTGCCAGCAGCGAACGGGGGGCGTCGAAGACCCAGTACTTC
TRBV7-9	few	.	TRBJ1-4	CASSSTTWYNEKLFF	TGTGCCAGCAGTTCAACCACGTGGTATAATGAAAAACTGTTTTTT
TRBV6-4	.	TRBD1	TRBJ2-7	CASRTDRVSYEQYF	TGTGCCAGCAGGACCGACAGGGTCTCCTACGAGCAGTACTTC
TRBV7-3	.	TRBD1	TRBJ1-2	CASSRTGGAYTF	TGTGCCAGCAGCAGGACAGGGGGCGCCTACACCTTC
TRBV4-2	.	TRBD1	TRBJ1-1	CASSQEETGGMNTEAFF	TGTGCCAGCAGCCAAGAGGAGACAGGGGGCATGAACACTGAAGCTTTCTTT
TRBV11-1	once	.	TRBJ2-1	CASSMRGLAQFF	TGTGCCAGCAGCATGCGCGGCCTAGCCCAGTTCTTC
TRBV6-2/TRBV6-3	few	.	TRBJ2-1	CASRADRYNEQFF	TGTGCCAGCAGAGCTGACAGATACAATGAGCAGTTCTTC
TRBV7-2	.	TRBD2	TRBJ2-3	CASSLGNGGVLDTQYF	TGTGCCAGCAGCTTAGGTAACGGGGGGGTTTTAGATACGCAGTATTTT
TRBV12-3/TRBV12-4	.	.	TRBJ1-6	CASKQGTRSPLHF	TGTGCCAGCAAGCAGGGAACGAGGTCACCCCTCCACTTT
TRBV6-1	.	.	TRBJ1-2	CASSPGARGYGYTF	TGTGCCAGCAGTCCGGGGGCGAGAGGTTATGGCTACACCTTC
TRBV20-1	.	.	TRBJ2-7	CSARGRRGAHYEQYF	TGCAGTGCTAGAGGCCGGCGGGGCGCCCACTACGAGCAGTACTTC